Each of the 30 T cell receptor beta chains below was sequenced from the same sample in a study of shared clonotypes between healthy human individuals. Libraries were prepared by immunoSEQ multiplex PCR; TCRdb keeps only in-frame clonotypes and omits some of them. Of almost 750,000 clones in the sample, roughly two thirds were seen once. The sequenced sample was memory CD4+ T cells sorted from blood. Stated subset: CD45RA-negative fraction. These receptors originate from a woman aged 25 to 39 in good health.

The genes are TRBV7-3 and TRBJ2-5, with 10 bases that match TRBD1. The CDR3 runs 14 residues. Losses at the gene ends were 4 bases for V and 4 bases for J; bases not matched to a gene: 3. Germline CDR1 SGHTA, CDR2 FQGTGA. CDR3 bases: TGTGCCAGCAGCTCCGGGACAGGGGTAGAGACCCAGTACTTC. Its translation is CASSSGTGVETQYF.

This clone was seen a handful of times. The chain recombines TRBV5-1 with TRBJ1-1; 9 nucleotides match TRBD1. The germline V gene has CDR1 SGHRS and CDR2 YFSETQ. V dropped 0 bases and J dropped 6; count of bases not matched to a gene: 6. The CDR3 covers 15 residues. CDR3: CASSLVTGGNAEAFF. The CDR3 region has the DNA TGCGCCAGCAGCTTGGTTACAGGGGGCAACGCTGAAGCTTTCTTT.

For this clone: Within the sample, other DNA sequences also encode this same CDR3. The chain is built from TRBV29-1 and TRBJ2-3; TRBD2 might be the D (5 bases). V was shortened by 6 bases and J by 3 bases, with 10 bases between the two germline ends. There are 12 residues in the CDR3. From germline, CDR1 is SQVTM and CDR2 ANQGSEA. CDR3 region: CSVERETDTQYF. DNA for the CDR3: TGCAGCGTCGAGAGGGAGACAGATACGCAGTATTTT.

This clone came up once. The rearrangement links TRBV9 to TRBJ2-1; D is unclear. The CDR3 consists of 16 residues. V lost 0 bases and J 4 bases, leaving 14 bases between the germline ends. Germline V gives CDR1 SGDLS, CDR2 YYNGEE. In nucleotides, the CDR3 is TGTGCCAGCAGCGTAGCCAACTTGGGGTATTACAATGAGCAGTTCTTC. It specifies CASSVANLGYYNEQFF. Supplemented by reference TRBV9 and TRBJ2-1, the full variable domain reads DSGVTQTPKHLITATGQRVTLRCSPRSGDLSVYWYQQSLDQGLQFLIQYYNGEERAKGNILERFSAQQFPDLHSELNLSSLELGDSALYFCASSVANLGYYNEQFFGPGTRLTVL.

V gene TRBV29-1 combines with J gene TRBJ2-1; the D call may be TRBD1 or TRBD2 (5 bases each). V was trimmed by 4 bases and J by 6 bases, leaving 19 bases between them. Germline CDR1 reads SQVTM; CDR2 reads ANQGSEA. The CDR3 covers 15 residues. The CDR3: CSVVNLLRGPNEQFF. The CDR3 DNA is TGCAGCGTTGTGAACCTTCTCCGGGGCCCCAATGAGCAGTTCTTC.

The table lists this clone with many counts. This CDR3 reads CASSLEGGISTEAFF. The CDR3, as DNA: TGCGCCAGCAGCTTGGAAGGGGGGATTAGCACTGAAGCTTTCTTT. The V call is TRBV5-1, the J call TRBJ1-1; D perhaps matches TRBD1 (6 bases). Deletions cut 0 bases from V and 4 bases from J, with 13 bases between. Germline-derived CDR1 and CDR2 are SGHRS and YFSETQ. This CDR3 region has 15 residues.

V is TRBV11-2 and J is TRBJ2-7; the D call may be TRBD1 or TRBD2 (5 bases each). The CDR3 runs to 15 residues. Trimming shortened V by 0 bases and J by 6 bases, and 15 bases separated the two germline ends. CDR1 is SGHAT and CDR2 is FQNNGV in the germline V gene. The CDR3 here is CASSLERAGITEQYF. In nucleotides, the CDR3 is TGTGCCAGCAGCTTAGAGAGGGCAGGGATTACCGAGCAGTACTTC.

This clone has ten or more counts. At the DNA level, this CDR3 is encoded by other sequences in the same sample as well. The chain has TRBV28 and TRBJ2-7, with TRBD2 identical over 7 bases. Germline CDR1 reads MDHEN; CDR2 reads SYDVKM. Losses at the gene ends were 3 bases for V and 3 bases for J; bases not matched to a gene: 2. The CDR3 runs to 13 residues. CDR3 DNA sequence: TGTGCCAGCAGTTTCGTAGCGGGCTACGAGCAGTACTTC. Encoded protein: CASSFVAGYEQYF.

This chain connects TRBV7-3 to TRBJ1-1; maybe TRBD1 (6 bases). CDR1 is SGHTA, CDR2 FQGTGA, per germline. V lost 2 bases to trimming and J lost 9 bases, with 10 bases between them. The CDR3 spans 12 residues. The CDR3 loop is CASSLEGHQAFF. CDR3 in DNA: TGTGCCAGCAGCTTAGAGGGACATCAAGCTTTCTTT.

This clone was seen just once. The CDR3 DNA reads TGTGCCAGCTCCGGGCCTTACTCCTATGGCTACACCTTC. Its protein is CASSGPYSYGYTF. The chain couples TRBV28 to TRBJ1-2; no clear D. Between the trimmed V and J ends, which lost 8 bases and 4 bases, there was a span of 14 bases. The CDR3 is 13 amino acids. Germline V CDR1 and CDR2: MDHEN, SYDVKM.

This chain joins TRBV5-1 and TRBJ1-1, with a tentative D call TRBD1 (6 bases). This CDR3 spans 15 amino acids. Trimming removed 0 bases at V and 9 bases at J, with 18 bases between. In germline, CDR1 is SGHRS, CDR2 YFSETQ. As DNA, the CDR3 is TGCGCCAGCAGCTTGGATCCGGGGGCGGTTACACAAGCTTTCTTT. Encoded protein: CASSLDPGAVTQAFF.

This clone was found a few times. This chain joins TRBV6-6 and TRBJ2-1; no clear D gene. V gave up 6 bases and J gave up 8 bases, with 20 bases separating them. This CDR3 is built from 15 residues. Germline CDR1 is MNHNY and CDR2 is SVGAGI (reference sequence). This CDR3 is CASRFGGSGTDEQFF. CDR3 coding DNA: TGTGCCAGCAGATTTGGCGGTTCGGGCACAGATGAGCAGTTCTTC.

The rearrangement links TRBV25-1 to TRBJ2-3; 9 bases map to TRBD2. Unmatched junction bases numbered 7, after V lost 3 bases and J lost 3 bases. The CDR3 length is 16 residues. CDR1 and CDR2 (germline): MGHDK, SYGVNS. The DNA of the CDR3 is TGTGCCAGCAGTGAGAATAAGCGGGAGGTTACAGATACGCAGTATTTT. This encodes CASSENKREVTDTQYF.

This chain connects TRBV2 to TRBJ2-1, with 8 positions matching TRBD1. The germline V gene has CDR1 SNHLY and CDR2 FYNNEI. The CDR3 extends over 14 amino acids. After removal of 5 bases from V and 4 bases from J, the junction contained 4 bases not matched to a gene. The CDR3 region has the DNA TGTGCCAGCAGTACCGGGACAGGTTACAATGAGCAGTTCTTC. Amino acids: CASSTGTGYNEQFF.

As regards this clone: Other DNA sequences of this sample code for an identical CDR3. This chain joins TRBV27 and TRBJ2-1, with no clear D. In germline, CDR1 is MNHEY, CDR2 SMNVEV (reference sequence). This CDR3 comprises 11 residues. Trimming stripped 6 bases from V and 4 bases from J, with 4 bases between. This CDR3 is CASSRYNEQFF. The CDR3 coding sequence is TGTGCCAGCAGCCGTTACAATGAGCAGTTCTTC.

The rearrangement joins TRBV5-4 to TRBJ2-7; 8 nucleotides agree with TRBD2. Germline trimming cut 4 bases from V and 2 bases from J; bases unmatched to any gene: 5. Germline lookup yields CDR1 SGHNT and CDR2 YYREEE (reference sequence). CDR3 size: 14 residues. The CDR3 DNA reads TGTGCCAGCAGCCCAGGGACTAGTCCCTACGAGCAGTACTTC. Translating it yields CASSPGTSPYEQYF.

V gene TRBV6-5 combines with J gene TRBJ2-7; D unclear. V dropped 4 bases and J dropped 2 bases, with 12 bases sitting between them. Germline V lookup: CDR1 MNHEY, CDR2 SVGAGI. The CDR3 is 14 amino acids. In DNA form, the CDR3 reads TGTGCCAGCAGTTCGGGCCCGGCAACCTACGAGCAGTACTTC. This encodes CASSSGPATYEQYF.

The CDR3 coding sequence is TGTGCCAGCAGCTCGTTGTGGCGGGGTAGCACAGATACGCAGTATTTT. Protein sequence: CASSSLWRGSTDTQYF. This chain connects TRBV5-6 to TRBJ2-3, with D possibly being TRBD2 (6 bases). The CDR3 has 16 residues. V gave up 3 bases and J gave up 0 bases, with 14 bases separating them. Germline V lookup: CDR1 SGHDT, CDR2 YYEEEE.

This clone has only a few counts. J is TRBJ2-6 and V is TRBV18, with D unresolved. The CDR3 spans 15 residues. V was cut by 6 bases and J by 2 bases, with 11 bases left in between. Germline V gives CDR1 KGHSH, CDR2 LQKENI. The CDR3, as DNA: TGTGCCAGCTCCCCCTCACCAACTGGGGCCAACGTCCTGACTTTC. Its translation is CASSPSPTGANVLTF.

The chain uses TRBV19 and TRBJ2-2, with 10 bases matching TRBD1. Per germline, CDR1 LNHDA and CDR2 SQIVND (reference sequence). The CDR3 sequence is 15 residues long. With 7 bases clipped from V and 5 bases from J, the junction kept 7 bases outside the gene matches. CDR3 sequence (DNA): TGTGCCAGTACCTCCCGGGACAGGGGAACCGGGGAGCTGTTTTTT. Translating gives CASTSRDRGTGELFF. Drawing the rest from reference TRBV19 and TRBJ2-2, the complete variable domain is DGGITQSPKYLFRKEGQNVTLSCEQNLNHDAMYWYRQDPGQGLRLIYYSQIVNDFQKGDIAEGYSVSREKKESFPLTVTSAQKNPTAFYLCASTSRDRGTGELFFGEGSRLTVL.

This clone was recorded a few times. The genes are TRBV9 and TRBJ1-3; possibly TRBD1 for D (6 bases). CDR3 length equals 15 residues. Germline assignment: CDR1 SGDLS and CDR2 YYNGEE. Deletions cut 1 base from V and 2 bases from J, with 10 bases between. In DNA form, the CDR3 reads TGTGCCAGCAGCGTATCAGGGGTTACTGGAAACACCATATATTTT. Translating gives CASSVSGVTGNTIYF.

The CDR3 DNA reads TGTGCCAGCAGCTTTAGTAGCGGGAGGGCCGGAGATACGCAGTATTTT. It is translated as CASSFSSGRAGDTQYF. This rearrangement joins TRBV11-2 to TRBJ2-3, with TRBD2 matching over 11 bases. The junction had 7 bases not matched to a gene; V was cut back by 3 bases and J by 5 bases. The CDR3 loop spans 16 amino acids. The germline V gene has CDR1 SGHAT and CDR2 FQNNGV.

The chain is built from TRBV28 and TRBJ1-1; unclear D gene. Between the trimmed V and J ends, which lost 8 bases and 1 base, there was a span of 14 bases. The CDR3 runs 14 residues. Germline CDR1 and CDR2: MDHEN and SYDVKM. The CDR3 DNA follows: TGTGCCAGCGTTTCCCCCCCGGGGAACACTGAAGCTTTCTTT. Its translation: CASVSPPGNTEAFF. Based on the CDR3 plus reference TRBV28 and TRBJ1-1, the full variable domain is DVKVTQSSRYLVKRTGEKVFLECVQDMDHENMFWYRQDPGLGLRLIYFSYDVKMKEKGDIPEGYSVSREKKERFSLILESASTNQTSMYLCASVSPPGNTEAFFGQGTRLTVV.

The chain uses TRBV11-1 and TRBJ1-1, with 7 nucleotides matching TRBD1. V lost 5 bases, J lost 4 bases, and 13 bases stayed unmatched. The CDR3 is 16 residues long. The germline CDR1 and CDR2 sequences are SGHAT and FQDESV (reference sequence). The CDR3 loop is CASSRGTTGYLTEAFF. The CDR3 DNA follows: TGTGCCAGCAGCAGAGGAACGACAGGGTATCTCACTGAAGCTTTCTTT.

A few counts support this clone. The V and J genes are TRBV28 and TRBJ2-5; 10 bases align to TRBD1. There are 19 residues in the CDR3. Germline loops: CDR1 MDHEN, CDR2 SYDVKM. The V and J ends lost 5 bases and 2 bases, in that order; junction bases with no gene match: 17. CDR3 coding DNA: TGTGCCAGCAGTCCGTCCTCCGGGACAGGGGTTCCTATGCAAGAGACCCAGTACTTC. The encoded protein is CASSPSSGTGVPMQETQYF.

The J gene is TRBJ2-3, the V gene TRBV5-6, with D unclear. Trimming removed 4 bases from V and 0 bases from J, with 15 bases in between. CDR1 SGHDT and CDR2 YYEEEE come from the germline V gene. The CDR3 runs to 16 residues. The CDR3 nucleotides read TGTGCCAGCAGCAAAAGCCGGAGCCTTAGCACAGATACGCAGTATTTT. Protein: CASSKSRSLSTDTQYF.

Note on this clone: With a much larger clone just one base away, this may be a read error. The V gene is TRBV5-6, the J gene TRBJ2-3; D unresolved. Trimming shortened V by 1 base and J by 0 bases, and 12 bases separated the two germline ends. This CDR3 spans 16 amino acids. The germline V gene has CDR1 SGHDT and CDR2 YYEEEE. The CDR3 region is CASSLLANSSTDTQYF. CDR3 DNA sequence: TGTGCCAGCAGCTTGTTGGCGAACTCTAGCACAGATACGCAGTATTTT.

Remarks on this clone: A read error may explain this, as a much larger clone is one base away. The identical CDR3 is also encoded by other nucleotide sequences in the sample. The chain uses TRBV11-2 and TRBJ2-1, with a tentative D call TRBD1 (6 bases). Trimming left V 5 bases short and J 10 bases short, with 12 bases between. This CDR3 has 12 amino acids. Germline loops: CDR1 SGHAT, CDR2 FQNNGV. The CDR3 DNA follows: TGTGCCAGCAGCCGGAACAGGGCAGAGCAGTTCTTC. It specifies CASSRNRAEQFF.

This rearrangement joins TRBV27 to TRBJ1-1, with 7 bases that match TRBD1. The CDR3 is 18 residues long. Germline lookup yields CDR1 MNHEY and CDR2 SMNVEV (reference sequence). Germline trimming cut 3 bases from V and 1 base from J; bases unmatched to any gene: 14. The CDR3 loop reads CASSFESPIRTGNTEAFF. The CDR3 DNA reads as TGTGCCAGCAGTTTCGAATCCCCAATCAGGACAGGGAACACTGAAGCTTTCTTT.

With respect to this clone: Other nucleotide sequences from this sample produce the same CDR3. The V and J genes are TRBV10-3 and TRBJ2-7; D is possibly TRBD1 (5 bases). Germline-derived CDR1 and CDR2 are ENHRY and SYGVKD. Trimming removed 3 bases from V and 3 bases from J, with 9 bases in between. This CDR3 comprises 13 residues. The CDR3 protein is CAISERQGYEQYF. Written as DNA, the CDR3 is TGTGCCATCAGTGAACGGCAGGGCTACGAGCAGTACTTC.